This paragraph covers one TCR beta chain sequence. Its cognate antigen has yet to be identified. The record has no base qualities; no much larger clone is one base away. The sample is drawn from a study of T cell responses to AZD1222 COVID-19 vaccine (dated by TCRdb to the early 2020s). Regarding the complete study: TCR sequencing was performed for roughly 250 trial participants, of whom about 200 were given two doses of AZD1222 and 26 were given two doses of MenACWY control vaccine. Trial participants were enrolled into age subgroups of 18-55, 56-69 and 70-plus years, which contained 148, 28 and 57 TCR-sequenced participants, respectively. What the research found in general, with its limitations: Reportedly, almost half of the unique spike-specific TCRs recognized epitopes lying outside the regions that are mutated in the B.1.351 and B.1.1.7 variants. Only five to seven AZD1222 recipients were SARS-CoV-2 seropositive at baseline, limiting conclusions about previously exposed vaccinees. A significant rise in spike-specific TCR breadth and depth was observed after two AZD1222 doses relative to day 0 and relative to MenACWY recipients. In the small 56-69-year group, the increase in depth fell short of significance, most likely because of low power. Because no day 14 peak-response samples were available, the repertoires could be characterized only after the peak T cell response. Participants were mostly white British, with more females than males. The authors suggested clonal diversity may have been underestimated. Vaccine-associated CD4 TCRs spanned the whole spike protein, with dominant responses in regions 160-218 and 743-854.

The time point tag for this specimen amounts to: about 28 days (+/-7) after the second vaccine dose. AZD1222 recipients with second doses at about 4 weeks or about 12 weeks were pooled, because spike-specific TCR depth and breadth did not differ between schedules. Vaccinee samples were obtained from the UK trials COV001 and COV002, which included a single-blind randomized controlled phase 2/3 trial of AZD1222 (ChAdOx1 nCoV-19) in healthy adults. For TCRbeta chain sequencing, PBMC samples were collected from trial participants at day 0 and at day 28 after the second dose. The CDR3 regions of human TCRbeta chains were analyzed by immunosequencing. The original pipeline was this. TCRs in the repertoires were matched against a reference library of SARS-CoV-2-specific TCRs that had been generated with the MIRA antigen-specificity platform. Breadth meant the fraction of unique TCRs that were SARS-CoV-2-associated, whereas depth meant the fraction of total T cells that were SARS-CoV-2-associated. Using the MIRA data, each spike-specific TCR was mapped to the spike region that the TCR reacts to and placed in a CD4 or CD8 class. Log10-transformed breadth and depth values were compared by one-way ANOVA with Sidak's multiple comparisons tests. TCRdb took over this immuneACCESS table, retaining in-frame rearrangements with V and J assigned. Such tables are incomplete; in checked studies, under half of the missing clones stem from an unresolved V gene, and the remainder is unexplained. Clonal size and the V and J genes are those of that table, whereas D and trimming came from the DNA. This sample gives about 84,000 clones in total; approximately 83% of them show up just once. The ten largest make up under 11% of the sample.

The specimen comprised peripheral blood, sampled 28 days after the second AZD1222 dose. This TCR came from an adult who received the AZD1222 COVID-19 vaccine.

The DNA sequence is as follows: TGTGCCAGCAGTGAGTACGGCAGATCCTACGAGCAGTACTTC. It specifies CASSEYGRSYEQYF. This receptor chain uses TRBV6-1 and TRBJ2-7; the D gene cannot be named for sure. V is clipped by 3 bases and J by 1 base, and the sequence between their germline boundaries is 10 bases long. From the cysteine through the phenylalanine, the CDR3 covers 14 amino acids. The retained sequence is limited to the CDR3, 42 bases, with the frame set at the first base. CDR1 and CDR2 are drawn from the germline V gene: MNHNS, SASEGT.